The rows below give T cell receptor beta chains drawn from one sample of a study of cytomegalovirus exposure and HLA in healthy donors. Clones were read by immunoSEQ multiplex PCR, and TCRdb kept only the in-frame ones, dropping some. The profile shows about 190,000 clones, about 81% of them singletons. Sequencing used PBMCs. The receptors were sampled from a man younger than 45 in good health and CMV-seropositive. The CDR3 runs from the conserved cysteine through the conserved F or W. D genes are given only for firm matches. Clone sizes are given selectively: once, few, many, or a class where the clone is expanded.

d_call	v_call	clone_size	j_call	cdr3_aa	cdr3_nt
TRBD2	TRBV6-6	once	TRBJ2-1	CASSYDRGERRQFF	TGTGCCAGCAGTTACGACCGGGGGGAGCGTCGGCAGTTCTTC
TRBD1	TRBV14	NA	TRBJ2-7	CASSQDTGGKREQYF	TGTGCCAGCAGCCAAGACACAGGGGGCAAGCGCGAGCAGTACTTC
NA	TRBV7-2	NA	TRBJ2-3	CASSSDRSTGTQYF	TGTGCCAGCAGCTCAGACAGGTCCACAGGTACGCAGTATTTT
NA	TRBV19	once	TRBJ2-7	CASSIRGGAASQQYF	TGTGCCAGTAGTATAAGGGGCGGGGCCGCATCCCAGCAGTACTTC
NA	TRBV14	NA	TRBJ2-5	CASSQVQGKETQYF	TGTGCCAGCAGCCAAGTACAGGGCAAAGAGACCCAGTACTTC
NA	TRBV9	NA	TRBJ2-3	CASSPRVQTDTQYF	TGTGCCAGCAGCCCCCGGGTGCAAACAGATACGCAGTATTTT
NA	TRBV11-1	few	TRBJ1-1	CASTQDLNTEAFF	TGTGCCAGCACCCAGGACTTGAACACTGAAGCTTTCTTT
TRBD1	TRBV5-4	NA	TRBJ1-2	CASSPSTGADYGYTF	TGTGCCAGCAGCCCCTCCACAGGGGCTGACTATGGCTACACCTTC
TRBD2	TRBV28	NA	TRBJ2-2	CASRPGGTGELFF	TGTGCCAGCAGGCCGGGGGGCACCGGGGAGCTGTTTTTT
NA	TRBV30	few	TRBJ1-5	CAWSVNSPNQPQHF	TGTGCCTGGAGTGTAAACAGCCCTAATCAGCCCCAGCATTTT
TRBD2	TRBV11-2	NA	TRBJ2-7	CASSRRQRGYYEQYF	TGTGCCAGCAGCCGCCGCCAGCGGGGATACTACGAGCAGTACTTC
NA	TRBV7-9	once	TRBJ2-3	CASSSDRVQGKTQYF	TGTGCCAGCAGCTCCGACCGAGTCCAGGGTAAAACGCAGTATTTT
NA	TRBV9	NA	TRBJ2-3	CASSVVPRNTDTQYF	TGTGCCAGCAGCGTAGTCCCCAGGAACACAGATACGCAGTATTTT
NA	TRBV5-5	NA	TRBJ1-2	CASSLGSNYGYTF	TGTGCCAGCAGCTTGGGCAGTAACTATGGCTACACCTTC
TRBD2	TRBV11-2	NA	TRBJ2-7	CASSLGLAGYEQYF	TGTGCCAGCAGCTTAGGGCTAGCGGGGTACGAGCAGTACTTC